The next 12 T cell receptor beta chains were all read from a single sample in a study of CD8 T cells in Susac syndrome. RNA was extracted with the RNeasy kit, and a quantity of 0.5 to 1 ug was reverse transcribed using random hexamers. TCRdb processed the immunoSEQ multiplex PCR reads anew with MiXCR; each CDR3 protein has one entry. The sample shows about 280,000 distinct CDR3 sequences, roughly 84% of them seen only once. Input material: CD8+ T cells from PBMCs. The receptors were sampled from a human donor with multiple sclerosis.

The J gene is TRBJ1-5, the V gene TRBV19; TRBD1 agrees at 7 bases. The CDR3 totals 19 residues. Germline V lookup: CDR1 LNHDA, CDR2 SQIVND (reference sequence). V shed 4 bases, J shed 3 bases, and the junction held 18 bases outside the gene matches. The chain's CDR3 is CASSRGQLKGARNNQPQHF. The CDR3 region has the DNA TGTGCCAGTAGTAGGGGACAGTTGAAGGGAGCAAGGAACAATCAGCCCCAGCATTTT.

The chain couples TRBV24-1 to TRBJ2-3; 12 bases are shared with TRBD2. The CDR3 has 16 residues. The germline V gene encodes CDR1 KGHDR and CDR2 SFDVKD. V was clipped by 4 bases and J by 7 bases; unmatched bases: 8. The CDR3 DNA reads TGTGCCACCAGTGACGCGACTAGCGGGAGAGGAAATACGCAGTATTTT. As protein: CATSDATSGRGNTQYF.

The chain combines TRBV25-1 with TRBJ2-1, with D maybe TRBD2 (5 bases). Trimming left V 1 base short and J 2 bases short, with 12 bases between. Germline V gives CDR1 MGHDK, CDR2 SYGVNS. This CDR3 contains 16 residues. This CDR3 is CASSEFGLATYNEQFF. The CDR3 region has the DNA TGTGCCAGCAGTGAATTTGGACTGGCCACCTACAATGAGCAGTTCTTC.

The chain has TRBV3-1 and TRBJ2-3, with 8 bases lining up with TRBD2. Germline V gene sequence: CDR1 LGHDT, CDR2 YNNKEL (reference sequence). J was trimmed by 4 bases and V by 0 bases; bases with no gene match: 3. The CDR3 is 15 amino acids. The chain's CDR3 is CASSQDPAGADTQYF. The CDR3 region has the DNA TGTGCCAGCAGCCAAGATCCAGCGGGGGCAGATACGCAGTATTTT.

The CDR3 here is CASSQDTGGPNEQFF. CDR3 nucleotide sequence: TGTGCCAGCAGCCAAGATACGGGAGGGCCAAATGAGCAGTTCTTC. This chain connects TRBV3-1 to TRBJ2-1, with 8 nucleotides matching TRBD2. The CDR3 consists of 15 residues. Trimming cost V 0 bases and J 7 bases; bases outside gene matches: 5. Germline loops: CDR1 LGHDT, CDR2 YNNKEL (reference sequence).

The CDR3 sequence: CASSSRQGGHEQYF. CDR3 DNA: TGTGCCAGCAGTTCGCGACAGGGAGGACACGAGCAGTACTTC. The chain recombines TRBV6-6 with TRBJ2-7, with a weak D call TRBD1 (7 bases). The V and J ends lost 4 bases and 5 bases respectively, with 15 bases between them. The CDR3 has 14 amino acids. Germline V gene lookup returns CDR1 MNHNY and CDR2 SVGAGI (reference sequence).

The V gene is TRBV28, the J gene TRBJ2-7, with TRBD2 matching over 8 bases. The germline V gene has CDR1 MDHEN and CDR2 SYDVKM. J gave up 7 bases and V 4 bases, and 18 bases lay outside the gene matches. The CDR3 consists of 17 residues. Written as DNA, the CDR3 is TGTGCCAGCAGTTCGCGGGAGGCGGGTAGGGCTACGCGGGAGCAGTACTTC. The encoded protein is CASSSREAGRATREQYF.

This sequence joins TRBV6-4 and TRBJ2-2; D unresolved. The germline V gene has CDR1 MRHNA and CDR2 SNTAGT. V was cut by 6 bases and J by 4 bases, with 9 bases left in between. CDR3 length: 13 residues. The CDR3: CASRNPFTGELFF. In DNA, the CDR3 is TGTGCCAGCAGGAACCCCTTCACCGGGGAGCTGTTTTTT.

This rearrangement joins TRBV6-5 to TRBJ1-3; D is unclear. V was cut by 6 bases and J by 4 bases, with 16 bases left in between. The CDR3 runs to 15 residues. Germline CDR1 reads MNHEY; CDR2 reads SVGAGI. CDR3 in amino acids: CASRTDIGLGNTIYF. DNA of the CDR3: TGTGCCAGCAGGACTGACATCGGACTCGGAAACACCATATATTTT.

The chain is built from TRBV6-5 and TRBJ2-2, with a tentative D call TRBD2 (7 bases). The CDR3 covers 17 residues. In germline, CDR1 is MNHEY, CDR2 SVGAGI. V shed 2 bases and J shed 2 bases, with 15 bases lying between them. The CDR3 DNA reads TGTGCCAGCAGTTACGGGGGAGGGGGTTCCAACACCGGGGAGCTGTTTTTT. Translation: CASSYGGGGSNTGELFF.

This chain connects TRBV7-9 to TRBJ1-1; D gene unclear. Trimming stripped 2 bases from V and 11 bases from J, with 15 bases between. The CDR3 has 13 amino acids. CDR1 and CDR2 from the germline V gene are SEHNR and FQNEAQ (reference sequence). In DNA form, the CDR3 reads TGTGCCAGCAGCTTAATTTCGTCCGGATGGGCTTTCTTT. This sequence encodes CASSLISSGWAFF.

J is TRBJ1-2 and V is TRBV25-1, with D unclear. Per germline, CDR1 MGHDK and CDR2 SYGVNS. V was pared by 0 bases and J by 8 bases, with 10 bases between. The CDR3 extends over 13 amino acids. CDR3: CASSEYESTGYTF. The CDR3 DNA reads as TGTGCCAGCAGTGAATATGAATCGACGGGCTACACCTTC.